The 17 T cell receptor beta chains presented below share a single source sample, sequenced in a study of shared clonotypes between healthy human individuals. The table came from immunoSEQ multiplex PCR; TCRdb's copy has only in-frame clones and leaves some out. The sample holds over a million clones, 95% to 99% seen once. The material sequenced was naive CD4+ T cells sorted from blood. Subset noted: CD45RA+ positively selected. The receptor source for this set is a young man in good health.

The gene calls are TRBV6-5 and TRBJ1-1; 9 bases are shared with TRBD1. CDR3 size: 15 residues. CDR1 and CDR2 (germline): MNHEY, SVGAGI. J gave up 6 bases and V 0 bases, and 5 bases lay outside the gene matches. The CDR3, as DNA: TGTGCCAGCAGTTACTCGGGGACAGGGAGGTCTGAAGCTTTCTTT. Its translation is CASSYSGTGRSEAFF.

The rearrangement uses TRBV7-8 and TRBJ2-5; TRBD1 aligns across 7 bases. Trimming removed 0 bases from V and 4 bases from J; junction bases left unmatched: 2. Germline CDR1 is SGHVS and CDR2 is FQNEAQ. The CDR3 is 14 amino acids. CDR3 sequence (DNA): TGTGCCAGCAGCTTAGCCTACAGGGGAGAGACCCAGTACTTC. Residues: CASSLAYRGETQYF.

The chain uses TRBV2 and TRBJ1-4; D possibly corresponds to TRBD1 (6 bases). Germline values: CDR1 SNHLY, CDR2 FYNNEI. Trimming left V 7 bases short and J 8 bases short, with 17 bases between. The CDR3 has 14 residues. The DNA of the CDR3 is TGTGCCAGCACCCGAAGCGGGCAGGGGGAAAAACTGTTTTTT. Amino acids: CASTRSGQGEKLFF. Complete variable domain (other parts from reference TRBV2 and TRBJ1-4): EPEVTQTPSHQVTQMGQEVILRCVPISNHLYFYWYRQILGQKVEFLVSFYNNEISEKSEIFDDQFSVERPDGSNFTLKIRSTKLEDSAMYFCASTRSGQGEKLFFGSGTQLSVL.

The CDR3 protein is CASTDRSGQETQYF. CDR3 in DNA: TGCGCCAGCACGGACAGGTCGGGCCAAGAGACCCAGTACTTC. The chain is built from TRBV10-2 and TRBJ2-5, with 7 bases matching TRBD1. The CDR3 contains 14 residues. Germline V gene sequence: CDR1 WSHSY, CDR2 SAAADI. J lost 1 base, V lost 7 bases, and 6 bases had no gene match.

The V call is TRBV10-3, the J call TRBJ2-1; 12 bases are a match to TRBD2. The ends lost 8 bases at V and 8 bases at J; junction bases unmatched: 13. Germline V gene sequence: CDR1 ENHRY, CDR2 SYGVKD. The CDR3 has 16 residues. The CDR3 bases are TGTGCCATCGGGAGTACTCTAGCGGGAGGGCCGCATGAGCAGTTCTTC. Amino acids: CAIGSTLAGGPHEQFF.

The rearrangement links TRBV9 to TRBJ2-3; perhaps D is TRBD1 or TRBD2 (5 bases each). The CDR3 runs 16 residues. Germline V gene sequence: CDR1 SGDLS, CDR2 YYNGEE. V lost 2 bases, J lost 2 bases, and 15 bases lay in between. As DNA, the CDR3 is TGTGCCAGCAGCGTTACCGGGACGGAGACCACAGATACGCAGTATTTT. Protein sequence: CASSVTGTETTDTQYF.

Written as DNA, the CDR3 is TGTGCCAGCTCACTTGCTATACGACTAGCGGGCGAGCAGTACTTC. This codes for CASSLAIRLAGEQYF. The chain links TRBV18 to TRBJ2-7; 10 bases are shared with TRBD2. V dropped 4 bases and J dropped 6; count of bases not matched to a gene: 9. Germline V gives CDR1 KGHSH, CDR2 LQKENI. CDR3 length: 15 residues.

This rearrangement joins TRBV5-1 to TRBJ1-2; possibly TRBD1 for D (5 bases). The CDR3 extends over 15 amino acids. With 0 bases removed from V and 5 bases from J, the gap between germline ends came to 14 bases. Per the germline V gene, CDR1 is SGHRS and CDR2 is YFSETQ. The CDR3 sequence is CASSLAPGGGYGYTF. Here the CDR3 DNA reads TGCGCCAGCAGCTTGGCTCCAGGTGGGGGTTATGGCTACACCTTC.

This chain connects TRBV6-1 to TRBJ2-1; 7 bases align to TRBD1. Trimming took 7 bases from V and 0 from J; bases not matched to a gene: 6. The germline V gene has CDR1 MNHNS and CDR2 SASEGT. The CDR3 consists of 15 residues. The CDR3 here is CASKRTGSSYNEQFF. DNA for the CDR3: TGTGCCAGCAAGAGGACAGGTAGCTCCTACAATGAGCAGTTCTTC.

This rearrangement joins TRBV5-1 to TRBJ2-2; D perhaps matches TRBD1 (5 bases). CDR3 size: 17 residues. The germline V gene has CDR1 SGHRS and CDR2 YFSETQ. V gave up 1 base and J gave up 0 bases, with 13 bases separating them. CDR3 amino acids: CASSLSPDSANTGELFF. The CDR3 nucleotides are TGCGCCAGCAGCTTGTCCCCCGACAGCGCGAACACCGGGGAGCTGTTTTTT.

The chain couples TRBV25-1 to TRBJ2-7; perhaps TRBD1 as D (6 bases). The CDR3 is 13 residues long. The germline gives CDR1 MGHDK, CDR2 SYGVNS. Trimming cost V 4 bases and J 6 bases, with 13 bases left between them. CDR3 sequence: CASSAPGEGEQYF. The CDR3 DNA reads TGTGCCAGCAGTGCTCCAGGGGAAGGCGAGCAGTACTTC.

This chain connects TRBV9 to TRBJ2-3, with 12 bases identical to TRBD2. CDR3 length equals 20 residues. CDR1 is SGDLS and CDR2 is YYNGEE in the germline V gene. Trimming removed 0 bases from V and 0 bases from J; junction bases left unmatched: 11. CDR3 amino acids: CASSVGTSGDRGLSTDTQYF. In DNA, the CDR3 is TGTGCCAGCAGCGTAGGGACTAGCGGGGACCGAGGACTTAGCACAGATACGCAGTATTTT.

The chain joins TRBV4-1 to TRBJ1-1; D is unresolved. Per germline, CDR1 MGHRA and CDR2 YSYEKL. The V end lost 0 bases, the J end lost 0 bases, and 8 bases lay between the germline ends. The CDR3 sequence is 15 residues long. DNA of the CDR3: TGCGCCAGCAGCCAAGAGAGTCCAATGAACACTGAAGCTTTCTTT. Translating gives CASSQESPMNTEAFF.

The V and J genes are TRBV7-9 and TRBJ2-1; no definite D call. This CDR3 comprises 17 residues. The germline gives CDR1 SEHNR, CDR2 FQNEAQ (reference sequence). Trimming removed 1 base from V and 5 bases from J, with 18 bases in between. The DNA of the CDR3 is TGTGCCAGCAGCTTAGGGCATCCACGGCCCTTTGACAATGAGCAGTTCTTC. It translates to CASSLGHPRPFDNEQFF.

The CDR3 DNA is TGTGCCAGCAGCCCTCGGGGCGGGGAGACCCAGTACTTC. It encodes CASSPRGGETQYF. This chain links TRBV7-3 with TRBJ2-5; either TRBD1 or TRBD2 may supply D (5 bases each). Trimming removed 5 bases from V and 5 bases from J, with 12 bases in between. The germline CDR1 and CDR2 sequences are SGHTA and FQGTGA. The CDR3 extends over 13 amino acids.

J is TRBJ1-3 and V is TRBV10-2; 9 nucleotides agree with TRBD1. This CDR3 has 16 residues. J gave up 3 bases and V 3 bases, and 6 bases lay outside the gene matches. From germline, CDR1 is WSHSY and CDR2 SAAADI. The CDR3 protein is CASSELQGAGGNTIYF. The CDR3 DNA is TGCGCCAGCAGTGAACTACAGGGGGCAGGTGGAAACACCATATATTTT.

CDR3 in DNA: TGTGCCAGTAGTACCACGGGGACTACCGGGGAGCTGTTTTTT. Protein: CASSTTGTTGELFF. The chain uses TRBV19 and TRBJ2-2, with a weak D call TRBD2 (6 bases). The V gene's germline CDR1 is LNHDA and CDR2 SQIVND (reference sequence). Trimming took off 4 bases at V and 5 bases at J, with 11 bases between the two ends. The CDR3 spans 14 residues.